This entry features one T cell receptor (beta chain) sequence. The target antigen is unknown. The sample is drawn from a study of identical twins. Study-wide points: Insertions were fewer in abundant cord blood beta clonotypes, whereas memory repertoires showed none of this pattern. Conclusions came from cross-sectional statistical analysis, not from following the same donors.

Germline V CDR1 and CDR2: SGHRS, YFSETQ. The V gene end was trimmed by 0 bases and the J gene end by 7 bases; junction bases not matched to a gene: 5. The CDR3 is made up of 16 amino acids. TCRdb ran MiXCR on the 5' RACE reads and lists one entry per CDR3 protein. The sample carries over 250,000 distinct CDR3 sequences, more than 8% recorded once. These sequences were also reported in another study, on yellow fever vaccine responses in identical twins.

Sample: CD8+ T cells sorted from blood. The V and J genes are TRBV5-1 and TRBJ2-1; 12 nucleotides align to TRBD1. This TCR was sampled from a woman between 18 and 29 years old in good health. In DNA form, the CDR3 reads TGCGCCAGCAGCTTGGCGGGACAGGGGGCGGGGAATGAGCAGTTCTTC. It encodes CASSLAGQGAGNEQFF.